This is a list of T cell receptor beta chains from one sample in a study of shared clonotypes between healthy human individuals. The table came from immunoSEQ multiplex PCR; TCRdb's copy has only in-frame clones and leaves some out. Counted here are roughly 720,000 clones, 90% occurring once; the ten biggest clones make up 34%. Sequenced input: memory CD8+ T cells from PBMCs. The receptors shown here come from a man aged 18 to 30 in good health. Some clones in this sample may be carry-over from other donors' samples. The CDR3 runs from the conserved cysteine through the conserved F or W. The D gene is left open where the match is weak. The size of a clone is reported for some rows only, either as once, few or many, or as a class for expanded clones.

V	J	size	D	DNA	CDR3
TRBV27	TRBJ2-3	.	.	TGTGCCAGCAGTCCCCGGCGGGGCGCACTCACAGATACGCAGTATTTT	CASSPRRGALTDTQYF
TRBV19	TRBJ1-1	.	TRBD1	TGTGCCAGTAGTCGAATATGGGACAGTGGAGGGAACACTGAAGCTTTCTTT	CASSRIWDSGGNTEAFF
TRBV7-6	TRBJ2-5	.	.	TGTGCCAGCAGCTTAGGCCGCGCCCGGGAGACCCAGTACTTC	CASSLGRARETQYF
TRBV25-1	TRBJ2-7	.	TRBD1	TGTGCCACCCTCTCCCTGTCGGGGGACAGGTTGACCTACGAGCAGTACTTC	CATLSLSGDRLTYEQYF
TRBV5-6	TRBJ1-1	.	.	TGTGCCAGCAGCTTGTCAGAGGGTGGGGTCGGCACTGAAGCTTTCTTT	CASSLSEGGVGTEAFF
TRBV7-9	TRBJ1-4	.	.	TGTGCCAGCAGCGTACTCAGCCCCCGTGGGGATGAAAAACTGTTTTTT	CASSVLSPRGDEKLFF
TRBV28	TRBJ2-7	.	TRBD2	TGTGCCAGCAGCTATACTAGCGGGAACTCCTACGAGCAGTACTTC	CASSYTSGNSYEQYF
TRBV27	TRBJ2-3	.	.	TGTGCCAGCAGTTTATTTCCCCGCACAGATACGCAGTATTTT	CASSLFPRTDTQYF
TRBV7-9	TRBJ1-3	.	.	TGTGCCAGCAGCTTCCCCGACAGGAGCTCTGGAAACACCATATATTTT	CASSFPDRSSGNTIYF
TRBV28	TRBJ2-1	.	.	TGTGCCAGCAGAGAGCCGGGTCAAGGGGCCTTCTACAATGAGCAGTTCTTC	CASREPGQGAFYNEQFF
TRBV21-1	TRBJ2-4	.	.	TGTGCCAGCAGCAAAGCGCGACTAGCGGGAGGGCGAGGTGGCTTC	CASSKARLAGGRGGF
TRBV28	TRBJ2-3	.	.	TGTGCCAGCAGTTCCTTGGATCCAACCTATGACACAGATACGCAGTATTTT	CASSSLDPTYDTDTQYF
TRBV19	TRBJ1-5	.	.	TGTGCCAGTAGTATTTCCGGCGAGGCCGGTGGAGTTCCCCAGCATTTT	CASSISGEAGGVPQHF
TRBV4-2	TRBJ1-2	.	TRBD1	TGTGCCAGCAGCCTACGAGGACAGGGGCCCGGGCTCTATGGCTACACCTTC	CASSLRGQGPGLYGYTF
TRBV7-9	TRBJ2-5	.	TRBD2	TGTGCCAGCAGCTTCGGCGGGAGTAGCGGAGAGACCCAGTACTTC	CASSFGGSSGETQYF
TRBV5-1	TRBJ1-2	.	.	TGCGCCAGCAGCTCCAGATTCGGGACGGGTTGGGGCTACACCTTC	CASSSRFGTGWGYTF
TRBV28	TRBJ2-2	.	.	TGTGCCAGCAGTCCCCGGGGGTTAGCGAACACCGGGGAGCTGTTTTTT	CASSPRGLANTGELFF
TRBV10-2	TRBJ2-7	many	TRBD1	TGCGCCAGCAGTGAGGAGGCTGGGACAGGACTATACGAGCAGTACTTC	CASSEEAGTGLYEQYF
TRBV27	TRBJ2-7	.	TRBD1	TGTGCCAGCAGTTTGGGGAGGACAGGGTCCTACGAGCAGTACTTC	CASSLGRTGSYEQYF
TRBV5-4	TRBJ2-3	.	.	TGTGCCAGCAGCTTGGCAGTGGCCACTAGCACAGATACGCAGTATTTT	CASSLAVATSTDTQYF
TRBV25-1	TRBJ2-7	.	TRBD2	TGTGCCAGCAGTGAACTAGCGGGTACCTACGAGCAGTACTTC	CASSELAGTYEQYF
TRBV11-2	TRBJ2-7	.	.	TGTGCCAGCAGCTTTTCGGGAAGGGTTCACGAGCAGTACTTC	CASSFSGRVHEQYF
TRBV11-2	TRBJ2-3	many	.	TGTGCCAGCAAGGGAGCGCAAAGCACAGATACGCAGTATTTT	CASKGAQSTDTQYF
TRBV10-2	TRBJ2-3	once	.	TGCGCCAGCAGGGGGCCAGGGCGCACAGATACGCAGTATTTT	CASRGPGRTDTQYF
TRBV5-1	TRBJ2-5	.	TRBD1	TGCGCCAGCAAAAAGGGACAGGAGAGGGGAGAGACCCAGTACTTC	CASKKGQERGETQYF
TRBV11-2	TRBJ2-7	.	.	TGTGCCAGCAGCTTATTCAGATCGCCGCCCCTCGAGCAGTACTTC	CASSLFRSPPLEQYF
TRBV19	TRBJ1-2	.	.	TGTGCCAGTAGTGCAAGCCGCGTGGTCAATAACTATGGCTACACCTTC	CASSASRVVNNYGYTF
TRBV28	TRBJ2-7	once	.	TGTGCCAGCAGAAATGACGGCTTCTCCTACGAGCAGTACTTC	CASRNDGFSYEQYF
TRBV6-5	TRBJ2-1	.	TRBD2	TGTGCCAGCGCCGGGAGGGAACACAATGAGCAGTTCTTC	CASAGREHNEQFF
TRBV15	TRBJ2-7	.	.	TGTGCCACCAGCAGAGGAGGAGTAGGCCACGAGCAGTACTTC	CATSRGGVGHEQYF
TRBV7-3	TRBJ2-1	.	TRBD2	TGTGCCAGCAGCTTACTTGGGACTAGCGCTTACAATGAGCAGTTCTTC	CASSLLGTSAYNEQFF
TRBV28	TRBJ2-1	.	TRBD2	TGTGCCAGCAGCCCCCAGGTGAAAGCGGGAGCTTGGTATGAGCAGTTCTTC	CASSPQVKAGAWYEQFF
TRBV16	TRBJ1-2	once	TRBD1	TGTGCCAGCAGCCTTTCGTGGACAGGCGCTTTTGGCTACACCTTC	CASSLSWTGAFGYTF
TRBV10-2	TRBJ1-1	.	.	TGCGCCAGCAGTGAGTCGGGCCACGGTAACACTGAAGCTTTCTTT	CASSESGHGNTEAFF
TRBV7-9	TRBJ2-3	.	TRBD1	TGTGCCAGCAGCCCGACAGGGGGATCTGAGTCAGATACGCAGTATTTT	CASSPTGGSESDTQYF
TRBV7-9	TRBJ1-1	.	TRBD1	TGTGCCAGCAGCTTAGAACGACAGGGGTTTGAAGCTTTCTTT	CASSLERQGFEAFF
TRBV4-1	TRBJ2-2	few	.	TGCGCCAGCAGCCAAGATCACCCGATCGGGGGCGCCGGGGAGCTGTTTTTT	CASSQDHPIGGAGELFF
TRBV27	TRBJ1-1	.	.	TGTGCCAGCAGTTGGGGACCAACGATGAACACTGAAGCTTTCTTT	CASSWGPTMNTEAFF
TRBV6-1	TRBJ1-1	.	.	TGTGCCAGCAGTGAAACCGCCGGCAGGCTGAACACTGAAGCTTTCTTT	CASSETAGRLNTEAFF
TRBV25-1	TRBJ1-2	.	.	TGTGCCAGCAGTGAATCTATAAGGGACCATGGCTACACCTTC	CASSESIRDHGYTF
TRBV9	TRBJ1-5	.	.	TGTGCCAGCAGCGTAGCGGGGGATCATCAGCCCCAGCATTTT	CASSVAGDHQPQHF
TRBV30	TRBJ2-1	.	TRBD1	TGTGCCGCATCCACGGGACAGAGGTACAATGAGCAGTTCTTC	CAASTGQRYNEQFF
TRBV9	TRBJ2-2	.	.	TGTGCCAGCAGCGTGTCTGGAGGGATCTTTAACACCGGGGAGCTGTTTTTT	CASSVSGGIFNTGELFF
TRBV28	TRBJ2-7	.	.	TGTGCCAGCACCGCGGCCCACCGACCCTACGAGCAGTACTTC	CASTAAHRPYEQYF
TRBV5-1	TRBJ1-2	.	TRBD1	TGCGCCAGCAGCTGGGCCGGGACAGGGGAAGACTATGGCTACACCTTC	CASSWAGTGEDYGYTF
TRBV28	TRBJ2-7	.	.	TGTGCCAGCACCAAACGGGGGCATTCGTCCGGCCCTTACGAGCAGTACTTC	CASTKRGHSSGPYEQYF
TRBV13	TRBJ1-1	.	.	TGTGCCAGCAGCTTCGGTCCAGGCATCACTGAAGCTTTCTTT	CASSFGPGITEAFF
TRBV28	TRBJ2-7	.	.	TGTGCCAGCAGCCCACGGGCCTTGGCCTACGAGCAGTACTTC	CASSPRALAYEQYF
TRBV28	TRBJ1-1	.	.	TGTGCCAGCAGCAGGAATCTCCCTGAAGCTTTCTTT	CASSRNLPEAFF
TRBV13	TRBJ1-2	.	TRBD1	TGTGCCAGCACCTCAGAGCTACAGGGGCACTACACCTTC	CASTSELQGHYTF
TRBV5-1	TRBJ1-1	.	TRBD1	TGCGCCAGCAGCTCGCACCGGGACAGCAACACTGAAGCTTTCTTT	CASSSHRDSNTEAFF
TRBV29-1	TRBJ2-5	.	TRBD1	TGCAGCGTTGAACCCAGACAGGGCCCCCAAGAGACCCAGTACTTC	CSVEPRQGPQETQYF
TRBV27	TRBJ2-7	.	.	TGTGCCAGCAGGTCTGTCTACGAGCAGTACTTC	CASRSVYEQYF